The text below deals with one T cell receptor beta chain. Antigen specificity is unknown. The authors gated naive CD8+ T cells as CD45RO-CCR7+CD27+CD95-. This record belongs to a study of CXCR3-negative and CXCR3-positive naive CD8 T cells. General observations from the study: Most assays used freshly isolated PBMCs, as cryopreservation partially reduced CXCR3. A higher hydrophobicity marked the TRB CDR3s of CXCR3-positive naive cells versus CXCR3-negative naive cells. TRB CDR3 properties were used to infer TCR strength, and surface CD5 was comparable between naive subsets. Whereas memory cells differed, naive CXCR3-negative and CXCR3-positive cells shared similar TRBV-TRBJ usage.

The germline V gene encodes CDR1 SQVTM and CDR2 ANQGSEA. This CDR3 comprises 11 residues. The authors prepared UMI-labeled TRB cDNA libraries by 5' RACE. From its re-call of the 5' RACE reads, TCRdb lists each CDR3 protein once, without DNA. The sample table sets out 50,000 to 70,000 distinct CDR3 sequences. The receptor comes from a human donor in good health. Some clones in this sample may be carry-over from other donors' samples. The chain carries TRBV29-1 and TRBJ1-1; TCRdb's assignment of TRBD1 cannot be checked, as there is no DNA. Material for sequencing was naive CXCR3+ CD8+ T cells from blood. Specified subset: CD45RO-CCR7+CD27+CD95- naive CD8+ T cells expressing CXCR3 (TNR3+). The CDR3 loop is CSATGYTEAFF.